Below are 7 T cell receptor beta chains sequenced from a single sample in a study. TCRdb re-called the reads through MiXCR, storing one row per CDR3 protein. This sample has some 15,000 distinct CDR3 sequences, with roughly a third found just once. The sequencing sample was made of blood. These receptors were collected from a human donor.

This chain connects TRBV7-1 to TRBJ2-7, with TRBD2 identical over 11 bases. TRBV7-1 is filed as an ORF, its function uncertain. The ends lost 3 bases at V and 7 bases at J; junction bases unmatched: 20. This CDR3 spans 19 amino acids. In DNA, the CDR3 is TGTGCCAGCAGCTCCCGCGTTGGTTGGTTTAGCGGGAGGGCCGGGGAGCAGTACTTC. This gives the protein CASSSRVGWFSGRAGEQYF.

This clonotype has only one observation. A clone one base away is much larger, so this may be a read error. The chain joins TRBV14 to TRBJ1-1; the D is unclear. V was trimmed by 0 bases and J by 3 bases, leaving 8 bases between them. CDR3 length: 14 residues. Germline-derived CDR1 and CDR2 are SGHDN and FVKESK. Written as DNA, the CDR3 is TGTGCCAGCAGCCAAGAGACGATATACACTGAAGCTTTCTTT. The encoded protein is CASSQETIYTEAFF.

Only a few counts were recorded for this clonotype. The chain joins TRBV4-3 to TRBJ2-5, with D possibly TRBD2 on 5 matching bases. The V end lost 4 bases, the J end lost 4 bases, and 10 bases lay between the germline ends. There are 13 residues in the CDR3. Germline lookup yields CDR1 LGHNA and CDR2 YSLEER. DNA of the CDR3: TGCGCCAGCAGCCCCCGGGGTTCAGAGACCCAGTACTTC. This sequence encodes CASSPRGSETQYF.

This clonotype was recorded at least ten times. The V and J genes are TRBV4-3 and TRBJ2-1; no clear D. V was clipped by 1 base and J by 8 bases, with 9 bases between them. The CDR3 loop spans 13 amino acids. CDR1 is LGHNA and CDR2 is YSLEER in the germline V gene. CDR3 amino acids: CASSQVAGHEQFF. The CDR3 DNA reads as TGCGCCAGCAGCCAAGTGGCTGGGCATGAGCAGTTCTTC.

This clonotype has at least ten counts. This chain links TRBV4-3 with TRBJ2-1, with TRBD2 matching over 8 bases. The junction had 9 bases not matched to a gene; V was cut back by 1 base and J by 1 base. The germline CDR1 and CDR2 sequences are LGHNA and YSLEER. The CDR3 runs to 18 residues. As DNA, the CDR3 is TGCGCCAGCAGCCAAGTACTCACCGGGGGGGTTTCCTACAATGAGCAGTTCTTC. Residues: CASSQVLTGGVSYNEQFF.

Within the sample, this clonotype is medium-sized. The chain has TRBV14 and TRBJ1-4; D remains ambiguous. Germline loops: CDR1 SGHDN, CDR2 FVKESK. Trimming removed 1 base at V and 11 bases at J, with 8 bases between. The CDR3 is 12 residues long. CDR3 residues: CASSQGPGKLFF. The CDR3, as DNA: TGTGCCAGCAGCCAAGGCCCGGGGAAACTGTTTTTT.

V is TRBV4-3 and J is TRBJ1-3, with D hard to call. Germline V lookup: CDR1 LGHNA, CDR2 YSLEER. V was shortened by 0 bases and J by 4 bases, with 4 bases between the two germline ends. The length of the CDR3 is 13 residues. The CDR3, as DNA: TGCGCCAGCAGCCAAGACAGAGGAAACACCATATATTTT. Translated: CASSQDRGNTIYF.